This is a list of T cell receptor beta chains from one sample in a study of T cell clones after liver transplantation. The protocol was immunoSEQ multiplex PCR, while the TCRdb copy is restricted to in-frame clones and leaves out a portion. The sample has 50,000 to 60,000 clones, about 71% seen once. The specimen was CD4+ T cells from blood, collected at the roughly 16-month timepoint. Receptors were obtained from a human patient who received a liver transplant. Some T cells may trace back to the graft donor. CDR3s include the opening cysteine and the closing phenylalanine or tryptophan. Fields, in order: clone size, J gene, D gene, V gene, CDR3 protein, CDR3 DNA. The D gene is left open where the match is weak. A clone size is listed for some rows: how often the clone was seen (once, few, many), or a class if it is expanded.

size: NA; J: TRBJ2-1; D: TRBD1; V: TRBV9; CDR3: CASSVEGAGYNEQFF; DNA: TGTGCCAGCAGCGTAGAGGGGGCGGGCTACAATGAGCAGTTCTTC
size: NA; J: TRBJ2-2; D: NA; V: TRBV5-8; CDR3: CASSLGQLNTGELFF; DNA: TGTGCCAGCAGCTTGGGACAGCTTAACACCGGGGAGCTGTTTTTT
size: NA; J: TRBJ2-3; D: NA; V: TRBV28; CDR3: CASSLGSTDTQYF; DNA: TGTGCCAGCAGTTTGGGCAGCACAGATACGCAGTATTTT
size: NA; J: TRBJ2-5; D: TRBD2; V: TRBV4-3; CDR3: CASSLTGTSGETQYF; DNA: TGCGCCAGCAGCCTAACTGGGACTAGCGGAGAGACCCAGTACTTC
size: once; J: TRBJ1-3; D: NA; V: TRBV18; CDR3: CASSPKVDGLSGNTIYF; DNA: TGTGCCAGCTCACCGAAAGTGGACGGCCTCTCTGGAAACACCATATATTTT
size: few; J: TRBJ2-6; D: NA; V: TRBV29-1; CDR3: CSVTGGEPGANVLTF; DNA: TGCAGCGTTACGGGTGGGGAACCTGGGGCCAACGTCCTGACTTTC
size: NA; J: TRBJ2-3; D: NA; V: TRBV11-3; CDR3: CASSHDPGGGTDTQYF; DNA: TGTGCCAGCAGCCATGACCCGGGCGGGGGCACAGATACGCAGTATTTT
size: NA; J: TRBJ2-2; D: TRBD2; V: TRBV18; CDR3: CASSPPSRGVTGELFF; DNA: TGTGCCAGCTCACCACCCTCACGGGGGGTCACCGGGGAGCTGTTTTTT
size: NA; J: TRBJ2-7; D: NA; V: TRBV11-3; CDR3: CASSLEVGYEQYF; DNA: TGTGCCAGCAGCTTAGAAGTTGGATACGAGCAGTACTTC
size: NA; J: TRBJ1-2; D: NA; V: TRBV7-9; CDR3: CASSSSGRDFYGYTF; DNA: TGTGCCAGCAGCTCATCGGGACGGGACTTCTATGGCTACACCTTC
size: NA; J: TRBJ2-2; D: NA; V: TRBV14; CDR3: CASSPRGANTGELFF; DNA: TGTGCCAGCAGCCCCCGAGGGGCGAACACCGGGGAGCTGTTTTTT
size: NA; J: TRBJ2-1; D: NA; V: TRBV2; CDR3: CASSARVGGNEQFF; DNA: TGTGCCAGCAGTGCCCGGGTGGGGGGCAATGAGCAGTTCTTC
size: NA; J: TRBJ2-3; D: NA; V: TRBV7-9; CDR3: CASSLVIPADTQYF; DNA: TGTGCCAGCAGCTTAGTAATTCCCGCAGATACGCAGTATTTT
size: NA; J: TRBJ2-3; D: NA; V: TRBV4-2; CDR3: CASSPRVQGTDTQYF; DNA: TGTGCCAGCAGCCCAAGGGTACAGGGCACAGATACGCAGTATTTT
size: few; J: TRBJ2-1; D: NA; V: TRBV25-1; CDR3: CASSEYGPWKEEQFF; DNA: TGTGCCAGCAGTGAATATGGGCCTTGGAAGGAGGAGCAGTTCTTC
size: NA; J: TRBJ1-5; D: NA; V: TRBV6-1; CDR3: CASSGTVDQPQHF; DNA: TGTGCCAGCAGTGGGACGGTGGATCAGCCCCAGCATTTT
size: NA; J: TRBJ1-5; D: NA; V: TRBV4-1; CDR3: CASSQGGETSNQPQHF; DNA: TGCGCCAGCAGCCAAGGAGGGGAGACTAGCAATCAGCCCCAGCATTTT
size: NA; J: TRBJ2-3; D: TRBD2; V: TRBV27; CDR3: CASSFNGGLADTQYF; DNA: TGTGCCAGCAGTTTTAACGGGGGGTTGGCGGATACGCAGTATTTT
size: NA; J: TRBJ1-1; D: NA; V: TRBV14; CDR3: CASSPRMVNTEAFF; DNA: TGTGCCAGCAGCCCACGGATGGTGAACACTGAAGCTTTCTTT
size: NA; J: TRBJ2-5; D: NA; V: TRBV6-1; CDR3: CASSELGPTETQYF; DNA: TGTGCCAGCAGTGAATTGGGACCAACTGAGACCCAGTACTTC
size: NA; J: TRBJ2-7; D: NA; V: TRBV18; CDR3: CASSPEGRYEQYF; DNA: TGTGCCAGCTCACCTGAGGGGAGGTACGAGCAGTACTTC
size: few; J: TRBJ2-1; D: TRBD1; V: TRBV5-1; CDR3: CASSLQGAGYNEQFF; DNA: TGCGCCAGCAGCTTGCAGGGGGCGGGTTACAATGAGCAGTTCTTC
size: NA; J: TRBJ1-2; D: TRBD1; V: TRBV27; CDR3: CASSPFLDRVGYTF; DNA: TGTGCCAGCAGTCCCTTTTTGGACAGGGTTGGCTACACCTTC
size: NA; J: TRBJ2-1; D: TRBD2; V: TRBV5-8; CDR3: CASRPTGLAGGSSYNEQFF; DNA: TGTGCCAGCAGACCTACGGGACTAGCGGGAGGGAGCTCCTACAATGAGCAGTTCTTC
size: few; J: TRBJ1-5; D: TRBD1; V: TRBV30; CDR3: CAWIADRGHNQPQHF; DNA: TGTGCCTGGATTGCGGACAGGGGCCACAATCAGCCCCAGCATTTT
size: NA; J: TRBJ2-1; D: NA; V: TRBV11-2; CDR3: CASSVDWSTHEQFF; DNA: TGTGCCAGCAGCGTGGACTGGTCGACGCATGAGCAGTTCTTC
size: NA; J: TRBJ1-2; D: TRBD1; V: TRBV5-1; CDR3: CASSSSGGNYGYTF; DNA: TGCGCCAGCAGCTCTTCAGGGGGGAACTATGGCTACACCTTC
size: NA; J: TRBJ2-5; D: TRBD1; V: TRBV28; CDR3: CASSLPGGVETQYF; DNA: TGTGCCAGCAGTTTGCCAGGGGGCGTTGAGACCCAGTACTTC
size: medium-sized; J: TRBJ1-5; D: TRBD1; V: TRBV6-5; CDR3: CASSGQGGQPQHF; DNA: TGTGCCAGCAGTGGACAGGGTGGACAGCCCCAGCATTTT
size: NA; J: TRBJ1-6; D: NA; V: TRBV27; CDR3: CASSLTRPENSPLHF; DNA: TGTGCCAGCAGTTTGACCCGACCGGAAAATTCACCCCTCCACTTT
size: many; J: TRBJ2-5; D: TRBD1; V: TRBV5-4; CDR3: CASSSQGGVETQYF; DNA: TGTGCCAGCAGCTCACAGGGGGGCGTAGAGACCCAGTACTTC
size: NA; J: TRBJ1-2; D: TRBD1; V: TRBV18; CDR3: CASSRRAQGEDGYTF; DNA: TGTGCCAGCTCTAGACGGGCTCAGGGGGAGGATGGCTACACCTTC
size: NA; J: TRBJ2-5; D: NA; V: TRBV5-1; CDR3: CASSLGYGVEAETQYF; DNA: TGCGCCAGCAGCTTGGGTTACGGGGTCGAGGCTGAGACCCAGTACTTC
size: few; J: TRBJ2-5; D: NA; V: TRBV6-5; CDR3: CASSLGELRETQYF; DNA: TGTGCCAGCAGTCTAGGGGAGTTAAGAGAGACCCAGTACTTC
size: NA; J: TRBJ1-4; D: TRBD1; V: TRBV7-8; CDR3: CASSSWTGSNEKLFF; DNA: TGTGCCAGCAGCTCTTGGACAGGCTCCAATGAAAAACTGTTTTTT
size: NA; J: TRBJ1-5; D: NA; V: TRBV28; CDR3: CASSDSFNQPQHF; DNA: TGTGCCAGCAGTGACAGTTTTAATCAGCCCCAGCATTTT
size: NA; J: TRBJ2-5; D: NA; V: TRBV11-2; CDR3: CASSQMGETQYF; DNA: TGTGCCAGCAGCCAAATGGGAGAGACCCAGTACTTC
size: NA; J: TRBJ1-5; D: TRBD1; V: TRBV19; CDR3: CASSELDRENQPQHF; DNA: TGTGCCAGTAGTGAACTGGACAGGGAGAATCAGCCCCAGCATTTT
size: NA; J: TRBJ2-5; D: NA; V: TRBV28; CDR3: CASSTQGFEETQYF; DNA: TGTGCCAGCAGTACCCAGGGGTTTGAGGAGACCCAGTACTTC
size: many; J: TRBJ2-2; D: NA; V: TRBV19; CDR3: CASSILGQNTGELFF; DNA: TGTGCCAGTAGTATACTAGGACAGAACACCGGGGAGCTGTTTTTT
size: NA; J: TRBJ2-1; D: NA; V: TRBV4-3; CDR3: CASSLSLANEQFF; DNA: TGCGCCAGCAGCCTATCACTTGCGAATGAGCAGTTCTTC
size: NA; J: TRBJ1-1; D: NA; V: TRBV6-5; CDR3: CASTEHKFDTEAFF; DNA: TGTGCCAGCACCGAACATAAGTTTGACACTGAAGCTTTCTTT
size: NA; J: TRBJ2-5; D: TRBD2; V: TRBV5-8; CDR3: CASSSGLAGATGETQYF; DNA: TGTGCCAGCAGCTCGGGACTAGCGGGAGCTACGGGGGAGACCCAGTACTTC